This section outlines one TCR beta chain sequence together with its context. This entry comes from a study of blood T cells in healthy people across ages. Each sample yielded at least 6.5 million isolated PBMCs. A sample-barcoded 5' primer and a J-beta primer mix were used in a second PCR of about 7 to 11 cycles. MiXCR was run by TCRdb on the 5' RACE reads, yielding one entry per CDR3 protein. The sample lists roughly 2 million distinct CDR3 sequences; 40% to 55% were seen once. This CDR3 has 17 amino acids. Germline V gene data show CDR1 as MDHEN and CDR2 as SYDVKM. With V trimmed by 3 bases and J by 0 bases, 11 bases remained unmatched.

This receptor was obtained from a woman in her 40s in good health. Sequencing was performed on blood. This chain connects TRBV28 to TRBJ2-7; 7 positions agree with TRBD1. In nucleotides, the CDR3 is TGTGCCAGCAGTTTTGTCACCCTCGACAGGGACTCCTACGAGCAGTACTTC. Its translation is CASSFVTLDRDSYEQYF.